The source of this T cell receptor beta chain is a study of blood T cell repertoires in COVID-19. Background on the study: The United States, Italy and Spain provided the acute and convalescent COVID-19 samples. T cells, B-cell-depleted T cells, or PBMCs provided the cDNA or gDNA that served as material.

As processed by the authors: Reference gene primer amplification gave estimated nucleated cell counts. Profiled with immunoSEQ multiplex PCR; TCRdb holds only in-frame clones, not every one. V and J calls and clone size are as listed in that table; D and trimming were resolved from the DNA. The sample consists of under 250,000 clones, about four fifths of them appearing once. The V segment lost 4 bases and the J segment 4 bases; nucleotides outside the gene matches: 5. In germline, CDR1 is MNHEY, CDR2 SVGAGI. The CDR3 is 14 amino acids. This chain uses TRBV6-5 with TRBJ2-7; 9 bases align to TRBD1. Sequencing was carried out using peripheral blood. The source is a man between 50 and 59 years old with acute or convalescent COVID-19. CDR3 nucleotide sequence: TGTGCCAGCAGTTTCGGACAGGGGAGGTACGAGCAGTACTTC. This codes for CASSFGQGRYEQYF.